This TCR beta chain stems from a study of blood T cell repertoires in COVID-19. Germline V gene sequence: CDR1 SGHRS, CDR2 YFSETQ. Trimming removed 0 bases at V and 5 bases at J, with 11 bases between. This CDR3 is built from 14 residues. Original data processing: Amplification of reference gene primers provided the estimated nucleated cell counts. Method: immunoSEQ multiplex PCR; TCRdb's copy keeps in-frame clones and lacks some. D and trimming were read from the DNA, whereas the V and J calls and clone size are those reported in that table. The profile shows just over 50,000 clones, roughly 84% of them singletons.

Sequenced sample: peripheral blood. The rearrangement joins TRBV5-1 to TRBJ2-5; D possibly corresponds to TRBD2 (6 bases). This TCR was sampled from a human donor with active COVID-19. The donor label of this sample is uncertain. The CDR3 loop is CASSLGSGRETQYF. CDR3 DNA: TGCGCCAGCAGCTTGGGCAGCGGGCGCGAGACCCAGTACTTC.